This entry lists 21 T cell receptor beta chains sequenced from one sample in a study of identical twins. TCRdb re-derived calls from the 5' RACE reads in MiXCR, one entry per CDR3 protein. The top ten clones hold approximately 0.98% of a sample with roughly 490,000 distinct CDR3 sequences, more than 13% of them seen once. These data also featured in a second study, about yellow fever vaccine responses in identical twins.

The sequenced sample consisted of CD4+ T cells sorted from blood. Receptors were obtained from a young woman in good health.

This rearrangement joins TRBV5-6 to TRBJ2-5; the D gene could be TRBD1 or TRBD2 (5 bases each). The CDR3 is made up of 17 amino acids. The V and J ends lost 1 base and 5 bases respectively, with 21 bases between them. Germline CDR1 is SGHDT and CDR2 is YYEEEE. The DNA of the CDR3 is TGTGCCAGCAGCTTGATAGTCTCGAGGGGCGCACGGGAGACCCAGTACTTC. Translating gives CASSLIVSRGARETQYF.

The table lists this clonotype with a few counts. The rearrangement links TRBV2 to TRBJ1-6, with D perhaps matching TRBD1 (5 bases). V lost 6 bases and J 5 bases, leaving 11 bases between the germline ends. Germline values: CDR1 SNHLY, CDR2 FYNNEI. The CDR3 runs to 14 residues. As DNA, the CDR3 is TGTGCCAGCAGAGAGAGGGGCAATAATTCACCCCTCCACTTT. It codes for CASRERGNNSPLHF. Full variable domain (remainder filled in from reference TRBV2 and TRBJ1-6): EPEVTQTPSHQVTQMGQEVILRCVPISNHLYFYWYRQILGQKVEFLVSFYNNEISEKSEIFDDQFSVERPDGSNFTLKIRSTKLEDSAMYFCASRERGNNSPLHFGNGTRLTVT.

This clonotype was found a few times. V is TRBV7-6 and J is TRBJ2-7, with D possibly matching TRBD2 (6 bases). Germline V gene lookup returns CDR1 SGHVS and CDR2 FNYEAQ. V dropped 1 base and J dropped 0 bases, with 13 bases sitting between them. The CDR3 runs to 16 residues. CDR3 sequence: CASSLVPGDDSYEQYF. In DNA, the CDR3 is TGTGCCAGCAGCTTAGTACCGGGAGATGACTCCTACGAGCAGTACTTC.

This clonotype occurred many times. This chain uses TRBV12-3 or TRBV12-4 with TRBJ2-7; D is undetermined. This CDR3 comprises 14 residues. Trimming removed 0 bases from V and 2 bases from J, with 8 bases in between. The CDR3 reads CASSLAATTYEQYF. Here the CDR3 DNA reads TGTGCCAGCAGTTTAGCGGCGACGACCTACGAGCAGTACTTC.

The chain carries TRBV3-1 and TRBJ1-1; maybe TRBD1 (6 bases). This CDR3 spans 13 amino acids. Trimming took off 5 bases at V and 4 bases at J, with 11 bases between the two ends. Germline V gene sequence: CDR1 LGHDT, CDR2 YNNKEL (reference sequence). The CDR3 bases are TGTGCCAGCAGCTCCCAACAGGGCACTGAAGCTTTCTTT. Protein: CASSSQQGTEAFF.

This clonotype has only a few counts. The rearrangement links TRBV20-1 to TRBJ2-2, with a possible D match to TRBD2 (5 bases). Per the germline V gene, CDR1 is DFQATT and CDR2 is SNEGSKA (reference sequence). The length of the CDR3 is 16 residues. V lost 0 bases and J lost 4, with 15 bases in between. The CDR3 region is CSARDIERAVTGELFF. DNA of the CDR3: TGCAGTGCTAGAGATATAGAGAGGGCCGTCACCGGGGAGCTGTTTTTT.

This clonotype turned up a few times. V and J are TRBV20-1 and TRBJ2-3; 7 bases match TRBD2. The CDR3 sequence is 15 residues long. Per germline, CDR1 DFQATT and CDR2 SNEGSKA (reference sequence). V was clipped by 2 bases and J by 2 bases; unmatched bases: 7. The CDR3 here is CSARSPSGYTDTQYF. The CDR3 DNA sequence: TGCAGTGCTAGAAGCCCTAGCGGATACACAGATACGCAGTATTTT.

This clonotype was detected only a few times. The chain links TRBV10-3 to TRBJ1-5; a possible D gene is TRBD1 (5 bases). The V end lost 3 bases, the J end lost 0 bases, and 9 bases lay between the germline ends. This CDR3 contains 15 residues. Germline loops: CDR1 ENHRY, CDR2 SYGVKD. In nucleotides, the CDR3 is TGTGCCATCAGTGAAGGGGCGGGTAGCAATCAGCCCCAGCATTTT. The encoded protein is CAISEGAGSNQPQHF.

The V gene is TRBV6-5, the J gene TRBJ2-5; 7 nucleotides match TRBD2. CDR1 and CDR2 from the germline V gene are MNHEY and SVGAGI. Unmatched junction bases numbered 6, after V lost 6 bases and J lost 2 bases. The CDR3 is 14 residues long. The CDR3: CASRSEAGQETQYF. CDR3 sequence (DNA): TGTGCCAGCAGGTCCGAAGCGGGGCAAGAGACCCAGTACTTC.

This chain joins TRBV7-2 and TRBJ2-7; TRBD1 aligns across 9 bases. Per the germline V gene, CDR1 is SGHTA and CDR2 is FQGNSA. V was clipped by 1 base and J by 6 bases; unmatched bases: 7. This CDR3 is built from 15 residues. The CDR3 is CASSLDTGTGREQYF. CDR3 in DNA: TGTGCCAGCAGCTTAGATACCGGGACAGGGCGCGAGCAGTACTTC.

CDR3 amino acids: CSAPSILSGRATGELFF. The CDR3 DNA follows: TGCAGTGCTCCAAGTATATTAAGCGGGAGGGCTACCGGGGAGCTGTTTTTT. This rearrangement joins TRBV20-1 to TRBJ2-2; TRBD2 aligns across 10 bases. CDR3 size: 17 residues. Trimming at V came to 5 bases and at J to 5 bases, leaving 14 bases not matched to a gene. In germline, CDR1 is DFQATT, CDR2 SNEGSKA (reference sequence).

The sample holds one count of this clonotype. The chain joins TRBV2 to TRBJ2-3; 8 bases are shared with TRBD1. Trimming removed 1 base from V and 6 bases from J; junction bases left unmatched: 9. Germline lookup yields CDR1 SNHLY and CDR2 FYNNEI. The CDR3 loop spans 16 amino acids. CDR3 sequence (DNA): TGTGCCAGCAGTGAAGTGACCGACAGGGGTTACGATACGCAGTATTTT. Protein: CASSEVTDRGYDTQYF.

The V and J genes are TRBV24-1 and TRBJ2-6; D not resolved. Trimming took 6 bases from V and 0 from J, leaving 5 bases between them. Germline V gene data show CDR1 as KGHDR and CDR2 as SFDVKD. The CDR3 consists of 14 residues. The CDR3 nucleotides are TGTGCCACCAGTTCGGTCTCTGGGGCCAACGTCCTGACTTTC. This gives the protein CATSSVSGANVLTF.

This clonotype was observed at least ten times. In DNA form, the CDR3 reads TGCGCCAGCAGCCAAGATTGGCGAGAGACCCAGTACTTC. Protein product: CASSQDWRETQYF. The gene calls are TRBV4-3 and TRBJ2-5, with unresolved D. The CDR3 covers 13 residues. Germline-derived CDR1 and CDR2 are LGHNA and YSLEER. V shed 0 bases and J shed 4 bases, with 6 bases lying between them.

The CDR3 bases are TGTGCCAGCAGCCGTGCTCCTAAGCAGGGGGGAAGTAATGAGCAGTTCTTC. Its translation is CASSRAPKQGGSNEQFF. This sequence joins TRBV7-9 and TRBJ2-1; weak D call: TRBD1 (7 bases). The CDR3 runs to 17 residues. Germline V gives CDR1 SEHNR, CDR2 FQNEAQ (reference sequence). V lost 5 bases and J 7 bases, leaving 24 bases between the germline ends.

The table lists this clonotype with a few counts. A junction boundary mismatches the germline segment, possibly from a read error. The chain couples TRBV7-7 to TRBJ2-3; 15 bases match TRBD2. CDR3 length: 17 amino acids. Germline CDR1 is SSHAT and CDR2 is FNYEAQ (reference sequence). CDR3 DNA: TGTGCTAGCAGCCCTGGGACTAGCGGGGGGAACACAGATACGCAGTATTTT. This sequence encodes CASSPGTSGGNTDTQYF.

The chain is built from TRBV20-1 and TRBJ1-6; 7 bases map to TRBD1. The germline gives CDR1 DFQATT, CDR2 SNEGSKA (reference sequence). There are 15 residues in the CDR3. Trimming cost V 1 base and J 3 bases; bases outside gene matches: 3. The CDR3 region is CSARATGVYNSPLHF. DNA of the CDR3: TGCAGTGCTAGAGCAACAGGGGTCTATAATTCACCCCTCCACTTT.

This clonotype was counted only a few times. CDR3 nucleotides: TGCGCCAGCAGCGGGAGGGCCAGAGATACGCAGTATTTT. It specifies CASSGRARDTQYF. The chain combines TRBV10-2 with TRBJ2-3; the match to TRBD2 covers 8 bases. The V gene end was trimmed by 6 bases and the J gene end by 5 bases; junction bases not matched to a gene: 4. Germline CDR1 is WSHSY and CDR2 is SAAADI. The CDR3 sequence is 13 residues long.

This clonotype was detected a few times. The CDR3, as DNA: TGTGCCAGCAGTACACCGGAGGTCTATGGCTACACCTTC. Its protein product is CASSTPEVYGYTF. V gene TRBV6-1 combines with J gene TRBJ1-2, with no clear D. V was clipped by 5 bases and J by 4 bases, with 11 bases between them. Germline CDR1 is MNHNS and CDR2 is SASEGT. The CDR3 is 13 residues long.

The V and J genes are TRBV15 and TRBJ1-4; D is perhaps TRBD1 (6 bases). Germline V lookup: CDR1 LNHNV, CDR2 YYDKDF (reference sequence). V was cut by 3 bases and J by 8 bases, with 16 bases left in between. The CDR3 has 15 amino acids. CDR3 sequence reads: CATSSGDTDKEKLFF. DNA for the CDR3: TGTGCCACCAGCAGCGGGGACACGGATAAAGAAAAACTGTTTTTT.

This clonotype was seen repeatedly, ten times or more. J is TRBJ2-1 and V is TRBV10-3, with TRBD2 matching 11 bases. Per the germline V gene, CDR1 is ENHRY and CDR2 is SYGVKD. After removal of 10 bases from V and 4 bases from J, the junction contained 12 bases not matched to a gene. The CDR3 runs 16 residues. CDR3 loop: CATCESTSGKYNEQFF. The DNA of the CDR3 is TGTGCCACCTGCGAATCGACTAGCGGGAAGTACAATGAGCAGTTCTTC.